There are a few counts of the clone carrying this TCR beta chain. The same CDR3 also results from other DNA sequences found in this sample. This record comes from a study of beta chain features in type 1 diabetes. Every isolated RNA sample was fully reverse transcribed, so sequencing captured expressed TCRB transcripts. Assay: immunoSEQ multiplex PCR; the TCRdb copy retains only in-frame clones and omits some. The sample lists 900,000 or so clones, roughly a sixth occurring once. Material for sequencing was naive CD4+ T cells from blood. The TCR sequence derives from a young woman in good health.

In nucleotides, the CDR3 is TGCGCCAGCAGCCTTGGGGGACAGGGGTCCTACGAGCAGTACTTC. Translated: CASSLGGQGSYEQYF. The gene calls are TRBV5-1 and TRBJ2-7, with 10 bases fitting TRBD1. This CDR3 has 15 residues. V trimming: 4 bases; J trimming: 1 base; junction bases outside the gene matches: 5. CDR1 SGHRS and CDR2 YFSETQ come from the germline V gene.